This T cell receptor beta chain derives from a study of blood T cell repertoires in COVID-19. Study context: Collection of acute and convalescent COVID-19 samples took place in the United States, Italy and Spain. PBMCs, B-cell-depleted T cells, or T cells were the source of the cDNA or gDNA that made up the material.

The CDR3 sequence is 14 residues long. CDR1 SGHTA and CDR2 FQGNSA come from the germline V gene. Trimming pared 5 bases from V and 0 bases from J, leaving 10 bases between. Some clones are missing from TCRdb's copy, which holds only in-frame ones; the method was immunoSEQ multiplex PCR. The table shows roughly 450,000 clones, with less than 95% occurring only once. The age range of participants was about 18 to 90 years, with residence in about two dozen US areas. The gene calls are TRBV7-2 and TRBJ1-1; D unresolved. The sequence was collected from a man younger than 35 who had recovered from COVID-19. The sample comprised PBMCs or T cells enriched from blood (not recorded which). CDR3: CASSKTEMNTEAFF. The CDR3 DNA reads as TGTGCCAGCAGCAAAACAGAGATGAACACTGAAGCTTTCTTT.